These 22 T cell receptor beta chains were all obtained from the same sample, sequenced in a study of blood T cell repertoires in COVID-19 (dated by TCRdb to the early 2020s). Library preparation used the immunoSEQ multiplex PCR assay. The clones in this table, taken by TCRdb from immuneACCESS, are in-frame only. Not every clone is retained; where verified, under half of the shortfall comes from an unresolved V gene, and the cause of the rest is unknown. This sample lists roughly 280,000 clones; about 88% were detected once. The leading ten clones occupy less than 3% of the sample. Sequenced material: PBMCs or T cells enriched from blood (not recorded which). The receptors stem from a woman aged 45 to 65 who had recovered from COVID-19.

This clone has only a few counts. This rearrangement joins TRBV28 to TRBJ1-5; unclear D gene. CDR3 size: 16 residues. Trimming removed 11 bases from V and 3 bases from J, with 23 bases in between. CDR1 is MDHEN and CDR2 is SYDVKM in the germline V gene. The CDR3 loop reads CAVYPGGPYPNQPQHF. The CDR3 DNA follows: TGTGCCGTATACCCTGGTGGGCCCTACCCCAATCAGCCCCAGCATTTT.

The chain uses TRBV4-1 and TRBJ2-3; the match to TRBD2 covers 7 bases. The CDR3 has 15 amino acids. V lost 4 bases to trimming and J lost 0 bases; unmatched junction nucleotides: 4. CDR1 and CDR2 from the germline V gene are MGHRA and YSYEKL. CDR3 residues: CASSLRDYSTDTQYF. CDR3 DNA: TGCGCCAGCAGCCTACGGGACTACAGCACAGATACGCAGTATTTT.

The chain combines TRBV2 with TRBJ1-3; a possible D gene is TRBD1 (6 bases). Trimming shortened V by 6 bases and J by 7 bases, and 13 bases separated the two germline ends. There are 13 residues in the CDR3. Germline lookup yields CDR1 SNHLY and CDR2 FYNNEI. The CDR3 here is CASSLTGTNTIYF. The CDR3 DNA is TGTGCCAGCAGCCTCACAGGGACCAACACCATATATTTT.

This sequence joins TRBV7-2 and TRBJ1-2; no firm D call. This CDR3 has 14 residues. In germline, CDR1 is SGHTA, CDR2 FQGNSA. Trimming left V 2 bases short and J 4 bases short, with 11 bases between. CDR3 coding DNA: TGTGCCAGCAGCTTATGGGCAGCCAGCTATGGCTACACCTTC. Its translation: CASSLWAASYGYTF. The full variable domain, in which reference TRBV7-2 and TRBJ1-2 provide the parts outside the CDR3, is GAGVSQSPSNKVTEKGKDVELRCDPISGHTALYWYRQSLGQGLEFLIYFQGNSAPDKSGLPSDRFSAERTGGSVSTLTIQRTQQEDSAVYLCASSLWAASYGYTFGSGTRLTVV.

Notes on this clone: Other DNA sequences in the same sample also yield this CDR3. The chain couples TRBV28 to TRBJ2-7; 9 bases line up with TRBD2. CDR1 is MDHEN, CDR2 SYDVKM, per germline. This CDR3 is 16 amino acids long. Trimming took 2 bases from V and 0 from J; bases not matched to a gene: 5. The CDR3 DNA reads TGTGCCAGCAGTTTAGATAGCGGGAGAATCTCCTACGAGCAGTACTTC. Translating gives CASSLDSGRISYEQYF.

V and J are TRBV19 and TRBJ1-1; 7 nucleotides align to TRBD1. V lost 4 bases, J lost 11 bases, and 13 bases stayed unmatched. The V gene's germline CDR1 is LNHDA and CDR2 SQIVND (reference sequence). The CDR3 totals 14 residues. The CDR3 sequence is CASSKSGQGVRAFF. CDR3 nucleotide sequence: TGTGCCAGTAGTAAGTCTGGGCAGGGGGTAAGGGCTTTCTTT. The whole variable domain, remainder taken from reference TRBV19 and TRBJ1-1, is DGGITQSPKYLFRKEGQNVTLSCEQNLNHDAMYWYRQDPGQGLRLIYYSQIVNDFQKGDIAEGYSVSREKKESFPLTVTSAQKNPTAFYLCASSKSGQGVRAFFGQGTRLTVV.

This sequence joins TRBV12-1 and TRBJ2-7; TRBD2, the D gene given by the table, was not confirmed from the DNA. TRBV12-1 is given as a pseudogene. This CDR3 comprises 17 residues. CDR3 loop: CASSFSAVLACANEQYF. The CDR3 DNA reads TGTGCCAGCAGCTTTAGTGCGGTCCTAGCTTGTGCCAACGAGCAGTACTTC.

A single count supports this clone. V and J are TRBV4-1 and TRBJ2-3, with 10 positions matching TRBD2. J gave up 4 bases and V 3 bases, and 7 bases lay outside the gene matches. The CDR3 runs to 16 residues. Germline V lookup: CDR1 MGHRA, CDR2 YSYEKL. The CDR3 DNA reads TGCGCCAGCAGCCAGCCTGGAGCGGGAGGGCCAGATACGCAGTATTTT. Translating gives CASSQPGAGGPDTQYF.

In the case of this clone: Other DNA sequences in the sample encode the same CDR3. This rearrangement joins TRBV11-2 to TRBJ2-2; no definite D call. Germline CDR1 reads SGHAT; CDR2 reads FQNNGV. The CDR3 is 13 residues long. V was trimmed by 3 bases and J by 0 bases, leaving 2 bases between them. The CDR3 DNA reads TGTGCCAGCAGCTTTACGAACACCGGGGAGCTGTTTTTT. It encodes CASSFTNTGELFF.

V gene TRBV28 combines with J gene TRBJ2-4, with 11 bases matching TRBD1. Germline V CDR1 and CDR2: MDHEN, SYDVKM. The CDR3 length is 17 residues. The V and J ends lost 5 bases and 2 bases, in that order; junction bases with no gene match: 8. CDR3 nucleotide sequence: TGTGCCAGCAGTACATGGGGGGACAGGGGGTCCAAAAACATTCAGTACTTC. It codes for CASSTWGDRGSKNIQYF.

The V gene is TRBV9, the J gene TRBJ2-1, with 13 bases identical to TRBD2. Germline trimming cut 3 bases from V and 8 bases from J; bases unmatched to any gene: 5. Germline assignment: CDR1 SGDLS and CDR2 YYNGEE. This CDR3 has 15 residues. Written as DNA, the CDR3 is TGTGCCAGCAGCGACGGGACTAGCGGGATGTATGAGCAGTTCTTC. Protein sequence: CASSDGTSGMYEQFF. Full variable domain (remainder filled in from reference TRBV9 and TRBJ2-1): DSGVTQTPKHLITATGQRVTLRCSPRSGDLSVYWYQQSLDQGLQFLIQYYNGEERAKGNILERFSAQQFPDLHSELNLSSLELGDSALYFCASSDGTSGMYEQFFGPGTRLTVL.

This sequence joins TRBV9 and TRBJ2-1; D might be TRBD2 (6 bases). The CDR3 spans 15 residues. The V end lost 3 bases, the J end lost 0 bases, and 10 bases lay between the germline ends. Looked up from germline, CDR1 is SGDLS and CDR2 is YYNGEE. The CDR3 sequence is CASSGGTPSYNEQFF. The DNA of the CDR3 is TGTGCCAGCAGCGGGGGGACTCCCTCCTACAATGAGCAGTTCTTC. The full variable domain, in which reference TRBV9 and TRBJ2-1 provide the parts outside the CDR3, is DSGVTQTPKHLITATGQRVTLRCSPRSGDLSVYWYQQSLDQGLQFLIQYYNGEERAKGNILERFSAQQFPDLHSELNLSSLELGDSALYFCASSGGTPSYNEQFFGPGTRLTVL.

This clone was counted once. The rearrangement joins TRBV6-2 or TRBV6-3 to TRBJ1-2, with 8 bases aligning to TRBD1. The germline CDR1 and CDR2 sequences are MNHEY and SVGEGT. The CDR3 is 16 amino acids. With V trimmed by 4 bases and J by 0 bases, 7 bases remained unmatched. The chain's CDR3 is CASSSLRTGPNYGYTF. The CDR3 bases are TGTGCCAGCAGTTCCTTGAGGACAGGGCCTAACTATGGCTACACCTTC.

The chain uses TRBV28 and TRBJ2-2; D possibly corresponds to TRBD2 (5 bases). Trimming took off 5 bases at V and 1 base at J, with 5 bases between the two ends. Germline assignment: CDR1 MDHEN and CDR2 SYDVKM. The CDR3 sequence is 13 residues long. The CDR3, as DNA: TGTGCCAGCAGTGGGAGGAACACCGGGGAGCTGTTTTTT. Its protein is CASSGRNTGELFF.

The chain joins TRBV27 to TRBJ2-1; D might be TRBD2 (6 bases). V dropped 1 base and J dropped 2 bases, with 9 bases sitting between them. The CDR3 runs 15 residues. Germline CDR1 MNHEY, CDR2 SMNVEV (reference sequence). The CDR3 DNA follows: TGTGCCAGCAGTTTATTACGACTAGCCTACAATGAGCAGTTCTTC. It specifies CASSLLRLAYNEQFF.

The chain is built from TRBV12-3 or TRBV12-4 and TRBJ1-1; D perhaps matches TRBD1 (6 bases). With 6 bases removed from V and 4 bases from J, the gap between germline ends came to 12 bases. CDR3 length equals 13 residues. The CDR3 reads CASRAAGVTEAFF. In DNA form, the CDR3 reads TGTGCCAGCAGGGCCGCAGGGGTCACTGAAGCTTTCTTT.

On this clone: Other DNA variants within this sample encode the same CDR3. The chain recombines TRBV15 with TRBJ1-2; D not certain. The germline CDR1 and CDR2 sequences are LNHNV and YYDKDF (reference sequence). This CDR3 contains 15 residues. Trimming left V 0 bases short and J 3 bases short, with 11 bases between. CDR3 DNA: TGTGCCACCAGCAGAGACTCGACGGGATACTATGGCTACACCTTC. Translated: CATSRDSTGYYGYTF.

V usage is TRBV28 and J usage is TRBJ1-5; 7 nucleotides agree with TRBD1. This CDR3 has 16 amino acids. Germline trimming cut 5 bases from V and 6 bases from J; bases unmatched to any gene: 13. CDR1 MDHEN and CDR2 SYDVKM come from the germline V gene. CDR3 sequence: CASSPEQGSAGQPQHF. In nucleotides, the CDR3 is TGTGCCAGCAGTCCCGAACAGGGGTCCGCTGGTCAGCCCCAGCATTTT. Full variable domain (rest looked up from reference TRBV28 and TRBJ1-5): DVKVTQSSRYLVKRTGEKVFLECVQDMDHENMFWYRQDPGLGLRLIYFSYDVKMKEKGDIPEGYSVSREKKERFSLILESASTNQTSMYLCASSPEQGSAGQPQHFGDGTRLSIL.

This chain uses TRBV9 with TRBJ1-1; D is perhaps TRBD1 (5 bases). The V gene's germline CDR1 is SGDLS and CDR2 YYNGEE. With 0 bases removed from V and 3 bases from J, the gap between germline ends came to 6 bases. The length of the CDR3 is 13 residues. DNA of the CDR3: TGTGCCAGCAGCGTAGTCAGGGACACTGAAGCTTTCTTT. It specifies CASSVVRDTEAFF.

The chain uses TRBV10-3 and TRBJ1-5, with D maybe TRBD1 (5 bases). The germline V gene encodes CDR1 ENHRY and CDR2 SYGVKD. This CDR3 is 13 amino acids long. V dropped 6 bases and J dropped 6 bases, with 12 bases sitting between them. CDR3 in amino acids: CAISGGGVQPQHF. CDR3 in DNA: TGTGCCATCAGCGGGGGTGGGGTTCAGCCCCAGCATTTT.

This rearrangement joins TRBV19 to TRBJ1-3; D gene unclear. This CDR3 region has 14 residues. Trimming cost V 5 bases and J 3 bases, with 11 bases left between them. Germline values: CDR1 LNHDA, CDR2 SQIVND (reference sequence). The CDR3: CASSSGDSGNTIYF. The DNA for the CDR3 is TGTGCCAGTAGTTCCGGGGATAGTGGAAACACCATATATTTT. Full variable domain (remainder filled in from reference TRBV19 and TRBJ1-3): DGGITQSPKYLFRKEGQNVTLSCEQNLNHDAMYWYRQDPGQGLRLIYYSQIVNDFQKGDIAEGYSVSREKKESFPLTVTSAQKNPTAFYLCASSSGDSGNTIYFGEGSWLTVV.

The V and J genes are TRBV21-1 and TRBJ1-4. TRBV21-1 constitutes a pseudogene. The CDR3 spans 17 residues. As DNA, the CDR3 is TGTGCCAGCAGCAAAGCCGCGGGGGCACAGGATATTGAAAAACTGTTTTTT. Its protein is CASSKAAGAQDIEKLFF.